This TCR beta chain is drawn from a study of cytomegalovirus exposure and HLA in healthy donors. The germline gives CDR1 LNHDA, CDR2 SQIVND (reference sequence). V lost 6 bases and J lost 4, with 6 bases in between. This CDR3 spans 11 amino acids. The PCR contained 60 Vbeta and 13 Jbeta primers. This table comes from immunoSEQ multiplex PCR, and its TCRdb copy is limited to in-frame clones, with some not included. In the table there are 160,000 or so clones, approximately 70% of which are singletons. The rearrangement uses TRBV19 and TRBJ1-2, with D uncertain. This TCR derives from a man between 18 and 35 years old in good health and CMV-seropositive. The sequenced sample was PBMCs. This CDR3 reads CASSAGYGYTF. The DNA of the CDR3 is TGTGCCAGTAGCGCGGGCTATGGCTACACCTTC.